The sample holds one count of the clone carrying this T cell receptor beta chain. Profiled with immunoSEQ multiplex PCR; TCRdb holds only in-frame clones, not every one. The sample includes about 270,000 clones, approximately 90% of them seen just once. The sample originates from a study of blood T cell repertoires in COVID-19. As for the study in general: Cohort 3 recovered donors had two negative PCRs, clearance, or symptom resolution. The United States, Italy and Spain were the sources of the acute and convalescent COVID-19 samples. Sources were T cells, B-cell-depleted T cells, or PBMCs; the material itself was cDNA or gDNA.

Participants, about 18 to 89 years old, spanned fewer than 25 US areas. With 5 bases removed from V and 0 bases from J, the gap between germline ends came to 17 bases. Germline V gene lookup returns CDR1 SGHRS and CDR2 YFSETQ. The CDR3 runs 17 residues. Sequences were obtained from PBMCs or T cells enriched from blood (not recorded which). The chain combines TRBV5-1 with TRBJ2-2; weak D call: TRBD1 (6 bases). The receptor was isolated from a woman aged 55-69 years in a cohort exposed to, infected with or recovered from COVID-19 (not recorded which). The CDR3 reads CASRILNRDPNTGELFF. The CDR3 region has the DNA TGCGCCAGCAGGATCCTGAACAGGGACCCGAACACCGGGGAGCTGTTTTTT.